Listed here is a single T cell receptor beta chain. Its specificity is unknown. Germline V gives CDR1 SGHDN, CDR2 FVKESK. J gave up 9 bases and V 1 base, and 4 bases lay outside the gene matches. This CDR3 has 15 amino acids. The data originate from a study of cytomegalovirus exposure and HLA in healthy donors. Points from the study as a whole: In vitro experiments confirmed that three CMV-associated chains were specific for CMV antigens. TRBV6-2, TRBV6-3 and some other V segments were excluded as indistinguishable. As a later analysis showed, a missense DCLRE1C variant was linked to trimming of TCR beta V- and J-genes.

The PCR ran on 60 Vbeta and 13 Jbeta primers. Study processing details: An analysis performed later counted around 80 million unique TCR beta chains (roughly 11 million of them shared). The method was immunoSEQ multiplex PCR; TCRdb's version includes in-frame clones alone and lacks a portion of them. V, J and clone size reflect that table, while D and trimming were determined from the DNA. Of approximately 150,000 clones in the sample, roughly 80% are singletons; the top ten hold 1% to 1.5%. The rearrangement links TRBV14 to TRBJ2-1, with 12 bases that match TRBD2. Sequenced material: PBMCs. This TCR derives from a man aged 45-65 years in good health and CMV-seropositive. The CDR3 sequence is CASSQGSSGGGEQFF. The CDR3 DNA reads as TGTGCCAGCAGCCAAGGCTCTAGCGGGGGGGGTGAGCAGTTCTTC.